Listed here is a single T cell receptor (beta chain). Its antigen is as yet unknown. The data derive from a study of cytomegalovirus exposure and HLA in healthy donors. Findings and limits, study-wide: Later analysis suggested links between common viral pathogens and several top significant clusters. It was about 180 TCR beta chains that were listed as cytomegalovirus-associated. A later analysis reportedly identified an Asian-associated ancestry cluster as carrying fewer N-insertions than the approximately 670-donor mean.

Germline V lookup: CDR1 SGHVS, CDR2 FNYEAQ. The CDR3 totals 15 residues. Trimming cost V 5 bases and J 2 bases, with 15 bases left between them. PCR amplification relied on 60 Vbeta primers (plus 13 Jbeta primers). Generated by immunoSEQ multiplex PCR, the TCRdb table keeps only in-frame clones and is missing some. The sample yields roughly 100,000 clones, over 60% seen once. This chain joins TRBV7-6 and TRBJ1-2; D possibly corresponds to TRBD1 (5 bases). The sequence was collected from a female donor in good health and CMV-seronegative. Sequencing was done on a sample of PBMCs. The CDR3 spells CASSADDRTNYGYTF. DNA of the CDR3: TGTGCCAGCAGCGCTGATGACAGAACAAACTATGGCTACACCTTC.